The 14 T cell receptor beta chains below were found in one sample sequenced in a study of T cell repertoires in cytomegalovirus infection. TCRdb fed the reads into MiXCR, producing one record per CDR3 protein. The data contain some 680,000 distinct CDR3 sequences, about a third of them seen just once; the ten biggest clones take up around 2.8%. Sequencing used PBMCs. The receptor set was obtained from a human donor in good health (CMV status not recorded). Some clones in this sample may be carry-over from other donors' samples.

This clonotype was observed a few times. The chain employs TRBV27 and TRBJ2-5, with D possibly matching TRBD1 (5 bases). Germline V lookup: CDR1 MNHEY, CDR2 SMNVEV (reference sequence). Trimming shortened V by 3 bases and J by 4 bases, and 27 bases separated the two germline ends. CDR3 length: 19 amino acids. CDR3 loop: CASSFYPPELGVLSETQYF. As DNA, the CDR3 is TGTGCCAGCAGTTTCTATCCACCGGAGTTAGGGGTACTGTCAGAGACCCAGTACTTC.

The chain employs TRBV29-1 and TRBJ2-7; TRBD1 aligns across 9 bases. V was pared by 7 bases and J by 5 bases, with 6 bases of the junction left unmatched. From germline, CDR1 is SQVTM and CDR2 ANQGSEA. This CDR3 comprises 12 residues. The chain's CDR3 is CSAADRGDEQYF. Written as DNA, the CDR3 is TGCAGCGCTGCCGACAGGGGGGACGAGCAGTACTTC.

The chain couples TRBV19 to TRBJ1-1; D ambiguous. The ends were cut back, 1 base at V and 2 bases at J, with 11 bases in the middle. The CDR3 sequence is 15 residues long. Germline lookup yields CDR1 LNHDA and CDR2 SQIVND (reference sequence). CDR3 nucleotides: TGTGCCAGTAGTATAGTTGGCAGCCGAAACACTGAAGCTTTCTTT. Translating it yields CASSIVGSRNTEAFF. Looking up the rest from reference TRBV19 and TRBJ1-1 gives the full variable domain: DGGITQSPKYLFRKEGQNVTLSCEQNLNHDAMYWYRQDPGQGLRLIYYSQIVNDFQKGDIAEGYSVSREKKESFPLTVTSAQKNPTAFYLCASSIVGSRNTEAFFGQGTRLTVV.

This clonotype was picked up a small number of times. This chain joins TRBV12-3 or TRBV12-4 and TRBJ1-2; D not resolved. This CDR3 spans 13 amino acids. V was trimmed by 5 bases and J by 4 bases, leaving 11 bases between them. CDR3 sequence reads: CASSHRTVYGYTF. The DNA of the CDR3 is TGTGCCAGCAGTCATCGGACGGTCTATGGCTACACCTTC.

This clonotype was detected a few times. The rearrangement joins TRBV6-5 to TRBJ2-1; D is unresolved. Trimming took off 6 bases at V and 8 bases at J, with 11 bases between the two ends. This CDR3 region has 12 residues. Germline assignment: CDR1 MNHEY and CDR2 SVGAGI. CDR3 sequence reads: CASSNDGYEQFF. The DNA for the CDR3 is TGTGCCAGCAGCAACGACGGTTATGAGCAGTTCTTC.

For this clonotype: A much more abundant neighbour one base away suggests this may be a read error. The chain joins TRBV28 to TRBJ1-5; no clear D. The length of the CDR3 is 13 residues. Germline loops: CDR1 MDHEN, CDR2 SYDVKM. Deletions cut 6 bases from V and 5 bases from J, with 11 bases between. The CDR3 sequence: CASSLIGDQPQHF. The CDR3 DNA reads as TGTGCCAGCAGCTTGATTGGGGATCAGCCCCAGCATTTT.

The CDR3 sequence: CASSLFNTLGRTALGANYGYTF. Here the CDR3 DNA reads TGTGCCAGCAGCTTATTTAATACGTTGGGGAGGACTGCTCTAGGGGCTAACTATGGCTACACCTTC. The rearrangement joins TRBV11-2 to TRBJ1-2, with D perhaps matching TRBD1 (5 bases). CDR3 length: 22 amino acids. The germline gives CDR1 SGHAT, CDR2 FQNNGV. Trimming removed 2 bases at V and 0 bases at J, with 31 bases between.

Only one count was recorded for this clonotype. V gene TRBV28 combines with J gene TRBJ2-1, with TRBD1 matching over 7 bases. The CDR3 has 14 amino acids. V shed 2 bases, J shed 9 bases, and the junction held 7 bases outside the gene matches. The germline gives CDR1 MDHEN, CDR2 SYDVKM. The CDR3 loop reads CASSLPRDSGEQFF. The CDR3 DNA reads TGTGCCAGCAGTTTACCCAGGGACAGTGGTGAGCAGTTCTTC.

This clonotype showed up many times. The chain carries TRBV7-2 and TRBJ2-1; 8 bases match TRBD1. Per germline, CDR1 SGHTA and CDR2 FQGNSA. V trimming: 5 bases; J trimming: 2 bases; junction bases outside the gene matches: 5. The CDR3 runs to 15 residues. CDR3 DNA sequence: TGTGCCAGCAGCATAGGACAGGGTCCCTACAATGAGCAGTTCTTC. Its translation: CASSIGQGPYNEQFF.

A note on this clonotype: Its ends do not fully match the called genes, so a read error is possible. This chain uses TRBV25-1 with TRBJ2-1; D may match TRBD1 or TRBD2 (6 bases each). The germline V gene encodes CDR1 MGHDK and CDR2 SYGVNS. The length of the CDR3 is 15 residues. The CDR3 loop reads CDSREYAGGGNEQFF. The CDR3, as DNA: TGTGACAGCAGGGAATACGCAGGAGGGGGGAATGAGCAGTTCTTC. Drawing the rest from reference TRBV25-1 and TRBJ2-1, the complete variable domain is EADIYQTPRYLVIGTGKKITLECSQTMGHDKMYWYQQDPGMELHLIHYSYGVNSTEKGDLSSESTVSRIRTEHFPLTLESARPSHTSQYLCDSREYAGGGNEQFFGPGTRLTVL.

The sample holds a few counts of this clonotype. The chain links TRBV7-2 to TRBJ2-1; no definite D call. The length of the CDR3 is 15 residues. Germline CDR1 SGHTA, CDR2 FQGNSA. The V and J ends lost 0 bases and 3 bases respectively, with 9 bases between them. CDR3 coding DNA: TGTGCCAGCAGCTTAGCTCTATACTACTACAATGAGCAGTTCTTC. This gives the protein CASSLALYYYNEQFF. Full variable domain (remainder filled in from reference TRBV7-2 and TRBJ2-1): GAGVSQSPSNKVTEKGKDVELRCDPISGHTALYWYRQSLGQGLEFLIYFQGNSAPDKSGLPSDRFSAERTGGSVSTLTIQRTQQEDSAVYLCASSLALYYYNEQFFGPGTRLTVL.

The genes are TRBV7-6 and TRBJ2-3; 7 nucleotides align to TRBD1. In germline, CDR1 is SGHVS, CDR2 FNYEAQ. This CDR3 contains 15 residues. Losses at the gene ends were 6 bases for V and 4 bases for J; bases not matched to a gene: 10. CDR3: CASSPRDRGADTQYF. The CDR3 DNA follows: TGTGCCAGCAGTCCCCGGGACAGAGGAGCAGATACGCAGTATTTT.

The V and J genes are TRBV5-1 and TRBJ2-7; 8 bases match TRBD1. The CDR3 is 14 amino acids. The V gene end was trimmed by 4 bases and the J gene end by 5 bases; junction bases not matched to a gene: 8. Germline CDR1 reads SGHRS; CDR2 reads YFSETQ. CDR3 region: CASSNRDRRDEQYF. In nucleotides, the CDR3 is TGCGCCAGCAGCAACCGGGACAGGAGGGACGAGCAGTACTTC.

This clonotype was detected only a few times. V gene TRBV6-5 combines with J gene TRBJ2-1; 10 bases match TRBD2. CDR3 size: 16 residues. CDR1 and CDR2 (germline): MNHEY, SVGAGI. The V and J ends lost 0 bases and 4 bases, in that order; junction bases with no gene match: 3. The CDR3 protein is CASSYSSGRPYNEQFF. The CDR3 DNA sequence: TGTGCCAGCAGTTACTCTAGCGGGAGGCCGTACAATGAGCAGTTCTTC.